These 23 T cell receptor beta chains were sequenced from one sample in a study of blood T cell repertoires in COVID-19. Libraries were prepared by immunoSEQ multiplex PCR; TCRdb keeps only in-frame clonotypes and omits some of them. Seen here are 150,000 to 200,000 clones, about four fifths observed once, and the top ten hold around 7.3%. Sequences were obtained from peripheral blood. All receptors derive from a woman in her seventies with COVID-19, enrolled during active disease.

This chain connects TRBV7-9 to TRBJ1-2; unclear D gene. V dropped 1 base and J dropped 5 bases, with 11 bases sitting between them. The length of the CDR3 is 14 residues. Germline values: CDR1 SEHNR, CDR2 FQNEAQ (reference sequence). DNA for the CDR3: TGTGCCAGCAGCTTAGTGGGCAGTCTGTATGGCTACACCTTC. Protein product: CASSLVGSLYGYTF.

CDR3 in DNA: TGTGCCAGCAGCTCACCGTCTAGCGGCAAATACAATGAGCAGTTCTTC. It encodes CASSSPSSGKYNEQFF. The chain joins TRBV5-4 to TRBJ2-1; TRBD2 agrees at 7 bases. This CDR3 spans 16 amino acids. Germline CDR1 and CDR2: SGHNT and YYREEE (reference sequence). V was pared by 3 bases and J by 4 bases, with 10 bases of the junction left unmatched.

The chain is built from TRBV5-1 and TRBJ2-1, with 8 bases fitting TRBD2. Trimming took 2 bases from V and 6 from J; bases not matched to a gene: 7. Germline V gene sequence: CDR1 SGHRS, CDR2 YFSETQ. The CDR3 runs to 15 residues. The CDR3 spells CASSLDGRAPNEQFF. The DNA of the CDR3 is TGCGCCAGCAGCTTAGACGGGAGGGCCCCCAATGAGCAGTTCTTC.

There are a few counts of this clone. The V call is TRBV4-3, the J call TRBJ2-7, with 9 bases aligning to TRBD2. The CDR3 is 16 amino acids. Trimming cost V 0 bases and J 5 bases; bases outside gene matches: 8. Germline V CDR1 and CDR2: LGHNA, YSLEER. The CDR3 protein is CASSQDHEREENEQYF. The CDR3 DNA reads TGCGCCAGCAGCCAAGATCACGAGCGGGAGGAGAACGAGCAGTACTTC.

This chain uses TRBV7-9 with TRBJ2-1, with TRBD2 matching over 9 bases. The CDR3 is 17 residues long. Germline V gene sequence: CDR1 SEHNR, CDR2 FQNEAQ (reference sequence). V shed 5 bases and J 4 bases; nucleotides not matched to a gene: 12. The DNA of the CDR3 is TGTGCCAGCAGCCCCCCGTTAAGACTAGCGGTTTACAATGAGCAGTTCTTC. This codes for CASSPPLRLAVYNEQFF.

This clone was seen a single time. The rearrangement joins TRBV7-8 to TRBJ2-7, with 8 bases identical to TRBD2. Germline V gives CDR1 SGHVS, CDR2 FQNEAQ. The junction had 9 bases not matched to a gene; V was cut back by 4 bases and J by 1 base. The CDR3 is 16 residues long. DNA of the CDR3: TGTGCCAGCAGCTCCCCCTCGGGAGGGGGATCCTACGAGCAGTACTTC. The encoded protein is CASSSPSGGGSYEQYF. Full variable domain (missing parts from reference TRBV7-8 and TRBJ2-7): GAGVSQSPRYKVAKRGQDVALRCDPISGHVSLFWYQQALGQGPEFLTYFQNEAQLDKSGLPSDRFFAERPEGSVSTLKIQRTQQEDSAVYLCASSSPSGGGSYEQYFGPGTRLTVT.

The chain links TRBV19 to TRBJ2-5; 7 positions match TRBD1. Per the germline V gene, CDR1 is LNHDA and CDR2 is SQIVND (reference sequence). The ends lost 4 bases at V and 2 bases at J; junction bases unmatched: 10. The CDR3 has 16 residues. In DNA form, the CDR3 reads TGTGCCAGTAGTACCCGAGGCGTGGGACAGCAAGAGACCCAGTACTTC. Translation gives CASSTRGVGQQETQYF.

CDR3 residues: CAISESRGLAAHEQYF. The CDR3 region has the DNA TGTGCCATCAGTGAGTCCCGGGGACTAGCGGCCCACGAGCAGTACTTC. V and J are TRBV10-3 and TRBJ2-7, with 11 bases lining up with TRBD2. The length of the CDR3 is 16 residues. V shed 0 bases, J shed 5 bases, and the junction held 6 bases outside the gene matches. The germline CDR1 and CDR2 sequences are ENHRY and SYGVKD.

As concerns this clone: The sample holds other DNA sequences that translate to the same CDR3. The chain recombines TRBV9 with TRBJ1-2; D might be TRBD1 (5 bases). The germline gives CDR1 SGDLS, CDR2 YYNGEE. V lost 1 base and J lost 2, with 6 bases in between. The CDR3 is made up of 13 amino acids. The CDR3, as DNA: TGTGCCAGCAGCGTACAGGGAAACTATGGCTACACCTTC. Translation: CASSVQGNYGYTF.

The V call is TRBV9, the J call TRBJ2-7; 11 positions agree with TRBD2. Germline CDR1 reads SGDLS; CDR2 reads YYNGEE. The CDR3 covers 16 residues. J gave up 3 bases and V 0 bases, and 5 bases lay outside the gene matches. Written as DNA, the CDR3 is TGTGCCAGCAGCGTAGGAGGGACTAGCGGAAACTACGAGCAGTACTTC. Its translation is CASSVGGTSGNYEQYF. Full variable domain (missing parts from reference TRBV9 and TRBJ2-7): DSGVTQTPKHLITATGQRVTLRCSPRSGDLSVYWYQQSLDQGLQFLIQYYNGEERAKGNILERFSAQQFPDLHSELNLSSLELGDSALYFCASSVGGTSGNYEQYFGPGTRLTVT.

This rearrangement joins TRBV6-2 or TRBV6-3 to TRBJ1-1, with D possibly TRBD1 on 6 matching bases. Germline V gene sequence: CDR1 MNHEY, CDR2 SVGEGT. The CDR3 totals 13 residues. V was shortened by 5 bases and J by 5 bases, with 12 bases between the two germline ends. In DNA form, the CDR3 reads TGTGCCAGCAGTATACAGGGATGGACTGAAGCTTTCTTT. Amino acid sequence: CASSIQGWTEAFF.

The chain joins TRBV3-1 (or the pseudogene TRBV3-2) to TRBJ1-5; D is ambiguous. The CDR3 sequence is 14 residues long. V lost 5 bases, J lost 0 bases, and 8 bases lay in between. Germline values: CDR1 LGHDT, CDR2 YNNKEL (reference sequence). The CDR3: CASSARDSNQPQHF. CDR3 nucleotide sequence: TGTGCCAGCAGCGCCCGAGATAGCAATCAGCCCCAGCATTTT.

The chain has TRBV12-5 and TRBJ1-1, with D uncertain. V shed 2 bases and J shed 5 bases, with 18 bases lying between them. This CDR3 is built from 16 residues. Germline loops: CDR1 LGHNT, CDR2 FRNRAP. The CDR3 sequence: CASGLFVGGKGTEAFF. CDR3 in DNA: TGTGCTAGTGGTTTGTTTGTTGGAGGGAAAGGAACTGAAGCTTTCTTT. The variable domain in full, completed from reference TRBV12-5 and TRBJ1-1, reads DARVTQTPRHKVTEMGQEVTMRCQPILGHNTVFWYRQTMMQGLELLAYFRNRAPLDDSGMPKDRFSAEMPDATLATLKIQPSEPRDSAVYFCASGLFVGGKGTEAFFGQGTRLTVV.

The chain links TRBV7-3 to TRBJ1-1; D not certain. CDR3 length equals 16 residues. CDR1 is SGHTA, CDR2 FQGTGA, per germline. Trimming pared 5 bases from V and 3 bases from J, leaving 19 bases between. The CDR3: CASSPRELGSHTEAFF. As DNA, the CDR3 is TGTGCCAGCAGCCCACGGGAGCTGGGATCCCACACTGAAGCTTTCTTT.

Written as DNA, the CDR3 is TGTGCCAGCAGTACACCAACAGGGCCCCACGAGCAGTACTTC. Amino acid sequence: CASSTPTGPHEQYF. J is TRBJ2-7 and V is TRBV28, with D possibly TRBD1 on 6 matching bases. The germline gives CDR1 MDHEN, CDR2 SYDVKM. V lost 5 bases, J lost 5 bases, and 16 bases lay in between. The CDR3 consists of 14 residues.

CDR3 nucleotide sequence: TGTGCCAGCAGCTTTGCAGGGGGCCCATCCTACGAGCAGTACTTC. Its translation: CASSFAGGPSYEQYF. This sequence joins TRBV5-5 and TRBJ2-7, with 8 bases identical to TRBD1. V trimming: 2 bases; J trimming: 1 base; junction bases outside the gene matches: 5. The CDR3 consists of 15 residues. From germline, CDR1 is SGHKS and CDR2 YYEKEE (reference sequence). The variable domain in full, completed from reference TRBV5-5 and TRBJ2-7, reads DAGVTQSPTHLIKTRGQQVTLRCSPISGHKSVSWYQQVLGQGPQFIFQYYEKEERGRGNFPDRFSARQFPNYSSELNVNALLLGDSALYLCASSFAGGPSYEQYFGPGTRLTVT.

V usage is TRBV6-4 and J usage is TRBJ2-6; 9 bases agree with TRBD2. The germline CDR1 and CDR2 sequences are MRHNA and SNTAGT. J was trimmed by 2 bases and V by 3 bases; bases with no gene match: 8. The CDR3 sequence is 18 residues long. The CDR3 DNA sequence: TGTGCCAGCAGTGAGGAGGGGGTAGCGGGAGCTGGGGCCAACGTCCTGACTTTC. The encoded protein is CASSEEGVAGAGANVLTF.

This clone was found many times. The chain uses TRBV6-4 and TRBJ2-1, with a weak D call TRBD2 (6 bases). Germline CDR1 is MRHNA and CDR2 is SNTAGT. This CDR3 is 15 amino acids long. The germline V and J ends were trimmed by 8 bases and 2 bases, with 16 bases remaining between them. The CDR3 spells CASGKSGEPYNEQFF. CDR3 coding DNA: TGTGCCAGCGGGAAGTCGGGGGAACCCTACAATGAGCAGTTCTTC.

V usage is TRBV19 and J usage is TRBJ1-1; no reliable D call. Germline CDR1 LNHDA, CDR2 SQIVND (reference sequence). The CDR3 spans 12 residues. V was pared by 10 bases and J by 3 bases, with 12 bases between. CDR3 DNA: TGTGCCACTCTTAATTCGGACACTGAAGCTTTCTTT. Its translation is CATLNSDTEAFF. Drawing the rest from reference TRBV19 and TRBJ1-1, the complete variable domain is DGGITQSPKYLFRKEGQNVTLSCEQNLNHDAMYWYRQDPGQGLRLIYYSQIVNDFQKGDIAEGYSVSREKKESFPLTVTSAQKNPTAFYLCATLNSDTEAFFGQGTRLTVV.

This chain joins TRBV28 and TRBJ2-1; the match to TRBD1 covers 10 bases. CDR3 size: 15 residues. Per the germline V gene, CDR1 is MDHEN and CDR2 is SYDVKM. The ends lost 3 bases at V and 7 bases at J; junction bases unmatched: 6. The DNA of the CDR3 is TGTGCCAGCAGTTTGGACAGGGGGAGGAGAAATGAGCAGTTCTTC. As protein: CASSLDRGRRNEQFF.

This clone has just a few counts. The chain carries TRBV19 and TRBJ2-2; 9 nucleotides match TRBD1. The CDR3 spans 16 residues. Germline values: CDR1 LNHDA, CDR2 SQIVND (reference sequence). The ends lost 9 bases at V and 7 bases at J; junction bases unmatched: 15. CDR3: CASTDTGTGRIGELFF. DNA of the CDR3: TGTGCCAGCACCGATACCGGGACAGGGCGAATCGGGGAGCTGTTTTTT.

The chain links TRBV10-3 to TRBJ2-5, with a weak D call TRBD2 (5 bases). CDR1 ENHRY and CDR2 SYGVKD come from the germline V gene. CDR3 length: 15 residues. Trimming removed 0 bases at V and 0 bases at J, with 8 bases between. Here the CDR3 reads CAISESRGYQETQYF. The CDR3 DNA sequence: TGTGCCATCAGTGAGTCGAGAGGGTACCAAGAGACCCAGTACTTC.

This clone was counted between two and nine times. The CDR3 DNA reads as TGTGCCAGCAGTCCCCTAGCGGGAGGGACCTACAATGAGCAGTTCTTC. Translated, it gives CASSPLAGGTYNEQFF. This chain connects TRBV6-6 to TRBJ2-1, with 12 positions matching TRBD2. Germline CDR1 reads MNHNY; CDR2 reads SVGAGI (reference sequence). Germline trimming cut 5 bases from V and 2 bases from J; bases unmatched to any gene: 4. The CDR3 has 16 amino acids.